These 24 T cell receptor beta chains were sequenced from one sample in a study of CD4 T cells in relation to SARS-CoV-2 and coronaviruses. Sequencing used immunoSEQ multiplex PCR; TCRdb keeps in-frame clones, though not all of them. The sample shows some 29,000 clones, about 80% of them seen only once. Unexposed donor CD4+ T cells date from 2011-2018, before the COVID-19 pandemic. The cells were cultured for about ten days before CD4+ T cells were isolated. No antigen is known for these receptors. The material sequenced was CD4+ T cells from PBMCs, cultured in vitro. These receptors originate from a human donor in good health.

The J gene is TRBJ2-1, the V gene TRBV19; 9 bases fit TRBD1. With 7 bases clipped from V and 9 bases from J, the junction kept 16 bases outside the gene matches. Germline CDR1 LNHDA, CDR2 SQIVND (reference sequence). The CDR3 totals 16 residues. The CDR3 region is CASKPQTGTGSAEQFF. The CDR3 bases are TGTGCCAGTAAACCCCAAACCGGGACAGGGAGCGCTGAGCAGTTCTTC.

This clone was recorded a few times. This chain joins TRBV10-1 and TRBJ2-7, with D possibly TRBD2 on 6 matching bases. Germline loops: CDR1 WNHNN, CDR2 SYGVQD (reference sequence). The CDR3 sequence is 14 residues long. V lost 4 bases and J lost 6, with 16 bases in between. Here the CDR3 reads CASSAGGLPGEQYF. CDR3 bases: TGCGCCAGCAGTGCCGGGGGACTCCCGGGCGAGCAGTACTTC.

The V call is TRBV9, the J call TRBJ1-5; perhaps TRBD1 as D (5 bases). Between the trimmed V and J ends, which lost 3 bases and 0 bases, there was a span of 10 bases. CDR1 is SGDLS and CDR2 is YYNGEE in the germline V gene. The CDR3 runs 15 residues. CDR3: CASSAQGFSNQPQHF. Written as DNA, the CDR3 is TGTGCCAGCAGCGCGCAGGGTTTTAGCAATCAGCCCCAGCATTTT. Together with reference TRBV9 and TRBJ1-5, the CDR3 gives the full variable domain: DSGVTQTPKHLITATGQRVTLRCSPRSGDLSVYWYQQSLDQGLQFLIQYYNGEERAKGNILERFSAQQFPDLHSELNLSSLELGDSALYFCASSAQGFSNQPQHFGDGTRLSIL.

V is TRBV30 and J is TRBJ1-1, with D perhaps matching TRBD1 (5 bases). Between the trimmed V and J ends, which lost 4 bases and 6 bases, there was a span of 12 bases. This CDR3 has 12 amino acids. Germline V lookup: CDR1 GTSNPN, CDR2 SVGIG (reference sequence). CDR3 nucleotide sequence: TGTGCCTGGACCCCGGGGGGTTCTGAAGCTTTCTTT. It yields the protein CAWTPGGSEAFF.

This chain joins TRBV2 and TRBJ2-1; 13 bases line up with TRBD2. The V segment lost 6 bases and the J segment 7 bases; nucleotides outside the gene matches: 9. CDR1 and CDR2 (germline): SNHLY, FYNNEI. The length of the CDR3 is 16 residues. CDR3 nucleotide sequence: TGTGCCAGCAGCGGGGCGACTAGCGGGGGGCTTAATGAGCAGTTCTTC. This translates into CASSGATSGGLNEQFF.

The chain recombines TRBV3-1 (or the pseudogene TRBV3-2) with TRBJ1-2; TRBD1 agrees at 7 bases. V shed 5 bases, J shed 2 bases, and the junction held 8 bases outside the gene matches. The CDR3 is made up of 15 amino acids. The germline V gene encodes CDR1 LGHDT and CDR2 YNNKEL (reference sequence). The CDR3 nucleotides read TGTGCCAGCAGCGCCCGACAGGGCCGAAACTATGGCTACACCTTC. It encodes CASSARQGRNYGYTF.

This clone came up a few times. The V and J genes are TRBV19 and TRBJ2-2, with 11 bases fitting TRBD2. Trimming took 5 bases from V and 5 from J; bases not matched to a gene: 7. Germline CDR1 and CDR2: LNHDA and SQIVND (reference sequence). CDR3 size: 16 residues. The DNA of the CDR3 is TGTGCCAGTAGTTTCATAGCGGGAGGGCCTACCGGGGAGCTGTTTTTT. Translated, it gives CASSFIAGGPTGELFF.

This chain connects TRBV5-4 to TRBJ2-3, with TRBD2 as a possible D gene (7 bases). The CDR3 runs 16 residues. V lost 0 bases to trimming and J lost 5 bases, with 16 bases between them. The germline CDR1 and CDR2 sequences are SGHNT and YYREEE (reference sequence). The chain's CDR3 is CASSLGFGGLGDTQYF. As DNA, the CDR3 is TGTGCCAGCAGCTTGGGTTTCGGGGGGCTGGGAGATACGCAGTATTTT.

V gene TRBV18 combines with J gene TRBJ2-7, with D perhaps TRBD2 (5 bases). The germline V gene encodes CDR1 KGHSH and CDR2 LQKENI. The germline V and J ends were trimmed by 2 bases and 6 bases, with 11 bases remaining between them. This CDR3 is built from 13 residues. CDR3 nucleotides: TGTGCCAGCTCACCAGCGGGTTCTAGCGAGCAGTACTTC. Protein: CASSPAGSSEQYF.

The chain uses TRBV5-6 and TRBJ2-7; D remains ambiguous. The germline CDR1 and CDR2 sequences are SGHDT and YYEEEE. The V gene lost 1 base and the J gene lost 0 bases, with 5 bases spanning the gap. CDR3 length equals 13 residues. In DNA, the CDR3 is TGTGCCAGCAGCTTGTTATACTCCTACGAGCAGTACTTC. Its protein is CASSLLYSYEQYF.

The chain has TRBV11-2 and TRBJ2-1; 13 nucleotides line up with TRBD2. The length of the CDR3 is 14 residues. Germline assignment: CDR1 SGHAT and CDR2 FQNNGV. The trim removed 6 bases at V and 10 bases at J, leaving 6 bases unmatched. This CDR3 is CASRKPGLAGEQFF. The CDR3 DNA reads as TGTGCCAGCAGGAAGCCGGGACTAGCGGGAGAGCAGTTCTTC.

In its sample, this clone was seen once. This sequence joins TRBV6-2 or TRBV6-3 and TRBJ2-5; D is undetermined. Trimming cost V 0 bases and J 0 bases, with 11 bases left between them. Germline V gives CDR1 MNHEY, CDR2 SVGEGT. CDR3 length: 16 amino acids. As DNA, the CDR3 is TGTGCCAGCAGTTACTCGTCAAAAGGGTACCAAGAGACCCAGTACTTC. Amino acid sequence: CASSYSSKGYQETQYF.

This clone was counted a few times. The DNA of the CDR3 is TGTGCCAGCAGCTTGGGCACAGCCGCTGAAGCTTTCTTT. Amino acids: CASSLGTAAEAFF. The rearrangement links TRBV5-4 to TRBJ1-1; D remains ambiguous. The CDR3 is made up of 13 amino acids. V was shortened by 0 bases and J by 6 bases, with 9 bases between the two germline ends. Germline V gene data show CDR1 as SGHNT and CDR2 as YYREEE (reference sequence).

This sequence joins TRBV19 and TRBJ1-3; TRBD1 might be the D (6 bases). The CDR3 has 16 residues. In germline, CDR1 is LNHDA, CDR2 SQIVND (reference sequence). Trimming shortened V by 3 bases and J by 0 bases, and 12 bases separated the two germline ends. This chain's CDR3 is CASSMGDRNSGNTIYF. The CDR3 coding sequence is TGTGCCAGTAGTATGGGTGACAGGAACTCTGGAAACACCATATATTTT. Complete variable domain (other parts from reference TRBV19 and TRBJ1-3): DGGITQSPKYLFRKEGQNVTLSCEQNLNHDAMYWYRQDPGQGLRLIYYSQIVNDFQKGDIAEGYSVSREKKESFPLTVTSAQKNPTAFYLCASSMGDRNSGNTIYFGEGSWLTVV.

The chain couples TRBV30 to TRBJ1-1; 7 nucleotides agree with TRBD1. Germline loops: CDR1 GTSNPN, CDR2 SVGIG (reference sequence). CDR3 size: 14 residues. Unmatched junction bases numbered 5, after V lost 1 base and J lost 3 bases. CDR3 in DNA: TGTGCCTGGAGTGGAACAGGGGTGGACACTGAAGCTTTCTTT. Amino acids: CAWSGTGVDTEAFF.

The rearrangement joins TRBV7-2 to TRBJ2-3; D is ambiguous. Germline V CDR1 and CDR2: SGHTA, FQGNSA. The V end lost 0 bases, the J end lost 2 bases, and 9 bases lay between the germline ends. The CDR3 runs 15 residues. The CDR3 loop is CASSLAIVVTDTQYF. CDR3 sequence (DNA): TGTGCCAGCAGCTTAGCGATCGTCGTCACAGATACGCAGTATTTT.

V usage is TRBV5-1 and J usage is TRBJ2-1; 8 nucleotides align to TRBD1. This CDR3 has 14 amino acids. Trimming cost V 5 bases and J 7 bases; bases outside gene matches: 8. Per the germline V gene, CDR1 is SGHRS and CDR2 is YFSETQ. CDR3 DNA: TGCGCCAGCAGAACGCAGGGGGCCGGGAATGAGCAGTTCTTC. It yields the protein CASRTQGAGNEQFF.

This chain connects TRBV7-9 to TRBJ1-2; D uncertain. The CDR3 is made up of 13 amino acids. The germline gives CDR1 SEHNR, CDR2 FQNEAQ (reference sequence). Trimming shortened V by 2 bases and J by 4 bases, and 8 bases separated the two germline ends. The chain's CDR3 is CASSLLEIYGYTF. CDR3 coding DNA: TGTGCCAGCAGCTTACTCGAGATCTATGGCTACACCTTC.

V gene TRBV27 combines with J gene TRBJ2-5; D gene unclear. V lost 4 bases to trimming and J lost 7 bases, with 13 bases between them. Germline V CDR1 and CDR2: MNHEY, SMNVEV (reference sequence). This CDR3 is built from 13 residues. CDR3 coding DNA: TGTGCCAGCAGTTCGGCAGGCCCGGGGACCCAGTACTTC. Translation: CASSSAGPGTQYF.

V and J are TRBV4-2 and TRBJ2-6; 8 bases line up with TRBD1. Germline trimming cut 0 bases from V and 3 bases from J; bases unmatched to any gene: 7. Germline assignment: CDR1 LGHNA and CDR2 YNFKEQ. The CDR3 sequence is 18 residues long. In DNA form, the CDR3 reads TGTGCCAGCAGCCAAGATAGTCAGGGGGCGGGTGGGGCCAACGTCCTGACTTTC. Translation: CASSQDSQGAGGANVLTF.

The V gene is TRBV18, the J gene TRBJ2-6; unclear D gene. The germline V gene has CDR1 KGHSH and CDR2 LQKENI. The ends were cut back, 1 base at V and 0 bases at J, with 4 bases in the middle. The CDR3 covers 15 residues. CDR3 in amino acids: CASSPRRSGANVLTF. DNA of the CDR3: TGTGCCAGCTCACCACGCCGCTCTGGGGCCAACGTCCTGACTTTC.

This clone was recorded a few times. One end of the junction is discordant with germline, which a read error may explain. The chain uses TRBV7-8 and TRBJ1-2, with 12 nucleotides matching TRBD1. Germline V CDR1 and CDR2: SGHVS, FQNEAQ. The CDR3 sequence is 17 residues long. The CDR3 DNA is TGTGCCAGCAGCTCGATACGGACCATACCGGGACAGGGGGCACGCGCCTTC. Protein product: CASSSIRTIPGQGARAF.

This clone showed up just a few times. The chain is built from TRBV7-8 and TRBJ1-2, with D possibly matching TRBD1 (5 bases). Germline CDR1 is SGHVS and CDR2 is FQNEAQ. V was pared by 2 bases and J by 6 bases, with 16 bases between. The length of the CDR3 is 15 residues. The CDR3: CASSLRRGGWDGYTF. CDR3 in DNA: TGTGCCAGCAGCTTACGAAGGGGTGGGTGGGATGGCTACACCTTC.

This chain connects TRBV2 to TRBJ2-3; D is uncertain. The V gene's germline CDR1 is SNHLY and CDR2 FYNNEI. The length of the CDR3 is 16 residues. With 3 bases removed from V and 0 bases from J, the gap between germline ends came to 13 bases. In DNA form, the CDR3 reads TGTGCCAGCAGTGACCTGTCTACCTTTAGCACAGATACGCAGTATTTT. Its translation: CASSDLSTFSTDTQYF.